This is a list of T cell receptor beta chains from one sample in a study of cytomegalovirus exposure and HLA in healthy donors. Produced via immunoSEQ multiplex PCR; TCRdb's table is partial and in-frame only. Of some 130,000 clones listed, roughly 79% were seen once; the top ten hold less than 2%. The sample taken for sequencing was PBMCs. The source is a woman between 50 and 59 years old in good health and CMV-seronegative. CDR3s include the opening cysteine and the closing phenylalanine or tryptophan. Each record gives: clone size, CDR3 length, D gene, V gene, J gene, CDR3 DNA, CDR3 protein. A D gene is named only where the DNA matches it firmly. Size tells how often a clone was seen (once, few, many) or the class of an expanded clone, and some rows leave it out.

abundance: NA
len: 16
d_gene: NA
v_gene: TRBV15
j_gene: TRBJ2-7
CDR3nt: TGTGCCACCAGCAGAGATAGTCAAGGGGTCCCCTACGAGCAGTACTTC
CDR3aa: CATSRDSQGVPYEQYF

abundance: NA
len: 13
d_gene: TRBD1
v_gene: TRBV14
j_gene: TRBJ1-4
CDR3nt: TGTGCCAGCAGGCGACAGGGAAAAGAAAAACTGTTTTTT
CDR3aa: CASRRQGKEKLFF

abundance: NA
len: 14
d_gene: NA
v_gene: TRBV9
j_gene: TRBJ1-3
CDR3nt: TGTGCCAGCAGCGTTCGGCAGGGCGGAAACACCATATATTTT
CDR3aa: CASSVRQGGNTIYF

abundance: NA
len: 14
d_gene: NA
v_gene: TRBV7-2
j_gene: TRBJ1-1
CDR3nt: TGTGCCAGCAGCCCTTTGGACAGGAACACTGAAGCTTTCTTT
CDR3aa: CASSPLDRNTEAFF

abundance: NA
len: 15
d_gene: NA
v_gene: TRBV5-4
j_gene: TRBJ2-3
CDR3nt: TGTGCCAGCACGGACCGGACACAGCCTATCGATACGCAGTATTTT
CDR3aa: CASTDRTQPIDTQYF

abundance: once
len: 12
d_gene: TRBD1
v_gene: TRBV9
j_gene: TRBJ2-3
CDR3nt: TGTGCCAGCGACAGGGTAGGAGATACGCAGTATTTT
CDR3aa: CASDRVGDTQYF

abundance: NA
len: 18
d_gene: TRBD2
v_gene: TRBV30
j_gene: TRBJ2-1
CDR3nt: TGTGCCTGGAGTGTATCGCGGACTAGCGGGTATACCTACAATGAGCAGTTCTTC
CDR3aa: CAWSVSRTSGYTYNEQFF

abundance: NA
len: 16
d_gene: TRBD1
v_gene: TRBV6-4
j_gene: TRBJ2-1
CDR3nt: TGTGCCAGCAGCGCCCATACAGGGGCGAGTTCCAATGAGCAGTTCTTC
CDR3aa: CASSAHTGASSNEQFF

abundance: NA
len: 16
d_gene: TRBD2
v_gene: TRBV5-1
j_gene: TRBJ2-3
CDR3nt: TGCGCCAGCAGCTTGGGGCTAGCGGGAGCTACAGATACGCAGTATTTT
CDR3aa: CASSLGLAGATDTQYF

abundance: once
len: 14
d_gene: TRBD1
v_gene: TRBV9
j_gene: TRBJ1-3
CDR3nt: TGTGCCAGCAGCGTGGGACAGGGAACCGACACCATATATTTT
CDR3aa: CASSVGQGTDTIYF

abundance: NA
len: 17
d_gene: TRBD1
v_gene: TRBV5-4
j_gene: TRBJ2-3
CDR3nt: TGTGCCAGCAGCTTGGCCACAGGGGGCCTAAGAGCAGATACGCAGTATTTT
CDR3aa: CASSLATGGLRADTQYF

abundance: few
len: 15
d_gene: NA
v_gene: TRBV9
j_gene: TRBJ1-3
CDR3nt: TGTGCCAGCAGCGTAGTAACAGACTCTGGAAACACCATATATTTT
CDR3aa: CASSVVTDSGNTIYF

abundance: NA
len: 13
d_gene: NA
v_gene: TRBV5-1
j_gene: TRBJ2-1
CDR3nt: TGCGCCAGCCGTGATACCCCTAGGAATGAGCAGTTCTTC
CDR3aa: CASRDTPRNEQFF

abundance: NA
len: 13
d_gene: NA
v_gene: TRBV5-1
j_gene: TRBJ2-3
CDR3nt: TGCGCCAGCAGCTTAGGGAGCCCAGATACGCAGTATTTT
CDR3aa: CASSLGSPDTQYF

abundance: few
len: 13
d_gene: TRBD2
v_gene: TRBV9
j_gene: TRBJ2-7
CDR3nt: TGTGCCAGCAGCACTAGCGGGAGTGGTGAGCAGTACTTC
CDR3aa: CASSTSGSGEQYF

abundance: NA
len: 16
d_gene: TRBD1
v_gene: TRBV18
j_gene: TRBJ1-1
CDR3nt: TGTGCCAGCTCATCCAAACGGGACAGGGTGAACACTGAAGCTTTCTTT
CDR3aa: CASSSKRDRVNTEAFF

abundance: NA
len: 15
d_gene: TRBD2
v_gene: TRBV18
j_gene: TRBJ2-3
CDR3nt: TGTGCCAGCTCACCACGGACTAGCGGGACAGATACGCAGTATTTT
CDR3aa: CASSPRTSGTDTQYF

abundance: NA
len: 12
d_gene: NA
v_gene: TRBV7-9
j_gene: TRBJ2-5
CDR3nt: TGTGCCAGCAGCTTAAGAGTGGAGACCCAGTACTTC
CDR3aa: CASSLRVETQYF

abundance: NA
len: 13
d_gene: NA
v_gene: TRBV15
j_gene: TRBJ1-1
CDR3nt: TGTGCCACCAGCCTCATGAGGGACTTCGAAGCTTTCTTT
CDR3aa: CATSLMRDFEAFF

abundance: NA
len: 15
d_gene: TRBD1
v_gene: TRBV9
j_gene: TRBJ2-7
CDR3nt: TGTGCCAGCAGCGTGGGACAGGCTATCTCCTACGAGCAGTACTTC
CDR3aa: CASSVGQAISYEQYF

abundance: NA
len: 15
d_gene: TRBD2
v_gene: TRBV4-3
j_gene: TRBJ2-5
CDR3nt: TGCGCCAGCAGCCAAGATTCCAGCGGGGATCAGACCCAGTACTTC
CDR3aa: CASSQDSSGDQTQYF

abundance: once
len: 14
d_gene: NA
v_gene: TRBV30
j_gene: TRBJ1-1
CDR3nt: TGTGCCTGGAGTAAGAACAGACTGAACACTGAAGCTTTCTTT
CDR3aa: CAWSKNRLNTEAFF

abundance: NA
len: 14
d_gene: TRBD2
v_gene: TRBV10-3
j_gene: TRBJ2-7
CDR3nt: TGTGCCATCAGTGAGGCTAGCGGGTTCTACGAGCAGTACTTC
CDR3aa: CAISEASGFYEQYF

abundance: NA
len: 15
d_gene: TRBD1
v_gene: TRBV5-1
j_gene: TRBJ1-4
CDR3nt: TGCGCCAGCAGCAAGGACAGGGTTACTAATGAAAAACTGTTTTTT
CDR3aa: CASSKDRVTNEKLFF

abundance: NA
len: 18
d_gene: TRBD2
v_gene: TRBV28
j_gene: TRBJ2-6
CDR3nt: TGTGCCAGCAGGGGGACTAGCGGGCTCGGCACTGGGGCCAACGTCCTGACTTTC
CDR3aa: CASRGTSGLGTGANVLTF

abundance: NA
len: 17
d_gene: TRBD2
v_gene: TRBV9
j_gene: TRBJ2-3
CDR3nt: TGTGCCAGCAGCGTAGGGGGTAGCGGGAGGGGCGCAGATACGCAGTATTTT
CDR3aa: CASSVGGSGRGADTQYF

abundance: NA
len: 14
d_gene: TRBD1
v_gene: TRBV5-1
j_gene: TRBJ2-5
CDR3nt: TGCGCCAGCAGGGGGATCAGGGGGACAGAGACCCAGTACTTC
CDR3aa: CASRGIRGTETQYF

abundance: NA
len: 12
d_gene: NA
v_gene: TRBV7-9
j_gene: TRBJ2-7
CDR3nt: TGTGCCAGCAGCTTAGAGTATGGCGGGCAGTACTTC
CDR3aa: CASSLEYGGQYF